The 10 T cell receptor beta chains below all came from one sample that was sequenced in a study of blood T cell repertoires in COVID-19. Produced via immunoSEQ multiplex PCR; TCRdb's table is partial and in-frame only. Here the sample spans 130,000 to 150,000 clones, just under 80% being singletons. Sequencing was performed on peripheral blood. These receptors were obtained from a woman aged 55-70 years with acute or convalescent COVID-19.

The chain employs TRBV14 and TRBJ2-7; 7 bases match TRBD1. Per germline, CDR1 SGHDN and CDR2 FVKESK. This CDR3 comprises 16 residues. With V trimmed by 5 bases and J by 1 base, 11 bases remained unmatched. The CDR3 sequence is CASSERSGTVSYEQYF. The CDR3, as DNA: TGTGCCAGCAGCGAACGGTCCGGGACAGTATCCTACGAGCAGTACTTC.

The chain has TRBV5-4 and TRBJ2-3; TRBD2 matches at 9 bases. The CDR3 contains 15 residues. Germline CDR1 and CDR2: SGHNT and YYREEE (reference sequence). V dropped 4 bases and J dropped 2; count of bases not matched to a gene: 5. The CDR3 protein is CASSPTSGYTDTQYF. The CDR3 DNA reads TGTGCCAGCAGCCCCACTAGCGGGTACACAGATACGCAGTATTTT. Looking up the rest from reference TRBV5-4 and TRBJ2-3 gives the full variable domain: ETGVTQSPTHLIKTRGQQVTLRCSSQSGHNTVSWYQQALGQGPQFIFQYYREEENGRGNFPPRFSGLQFPNYSSELNVNALELDDSALYLCASSPTSGYTDTQYFGPGTRLTVL.

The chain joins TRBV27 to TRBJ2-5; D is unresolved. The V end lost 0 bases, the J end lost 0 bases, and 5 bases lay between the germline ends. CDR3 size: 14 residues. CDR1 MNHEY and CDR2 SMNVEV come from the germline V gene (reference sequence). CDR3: CASSLSGYQETQYF. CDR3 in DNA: TGTGCCAGCAGTTTATCCGGGTACCAAGAGACCCAGTACTTC.

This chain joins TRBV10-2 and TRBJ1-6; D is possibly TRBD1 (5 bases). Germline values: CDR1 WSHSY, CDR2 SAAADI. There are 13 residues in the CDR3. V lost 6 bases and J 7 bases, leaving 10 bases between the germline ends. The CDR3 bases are TGCGCCAGCAGGGAGGGGAGAAATTCACCCCTCCACTTT. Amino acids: CASREGRNSPLHF.

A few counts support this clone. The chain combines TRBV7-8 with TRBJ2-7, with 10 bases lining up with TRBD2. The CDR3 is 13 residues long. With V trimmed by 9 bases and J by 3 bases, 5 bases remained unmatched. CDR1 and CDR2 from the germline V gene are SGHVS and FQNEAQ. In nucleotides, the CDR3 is TGTGCCAGTCAGCGGGAGGGCTTCTACGAGCAGTACTTC. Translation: CASQREGFYEQYF.

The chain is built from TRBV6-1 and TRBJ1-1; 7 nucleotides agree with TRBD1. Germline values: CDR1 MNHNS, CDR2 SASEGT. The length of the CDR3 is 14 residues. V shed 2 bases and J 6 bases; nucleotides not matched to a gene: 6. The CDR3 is CASSERQGVAEAFF. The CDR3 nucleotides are TGTGCCAGCAGTGAACGACAGGGAGTAGCTGAAGCTTTCTTT.

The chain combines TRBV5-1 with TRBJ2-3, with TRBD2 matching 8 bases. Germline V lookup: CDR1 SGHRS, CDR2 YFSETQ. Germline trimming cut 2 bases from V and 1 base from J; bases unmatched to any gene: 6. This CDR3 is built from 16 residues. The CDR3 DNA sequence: TGCGCCAGCAGCTTCACCGGGACTAGTCGCACAGATACGCAGTATTTT. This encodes CASSFTGTSRTDTQYF.

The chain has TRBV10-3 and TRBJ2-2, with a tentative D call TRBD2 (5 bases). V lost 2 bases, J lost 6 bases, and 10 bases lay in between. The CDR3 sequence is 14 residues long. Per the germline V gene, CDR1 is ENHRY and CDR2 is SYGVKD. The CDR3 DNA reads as TGTGCCATCAGTGAGACCCTAGCTGCCGGGGAGCTGTTTTTT. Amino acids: CAISETLAAGELFF.

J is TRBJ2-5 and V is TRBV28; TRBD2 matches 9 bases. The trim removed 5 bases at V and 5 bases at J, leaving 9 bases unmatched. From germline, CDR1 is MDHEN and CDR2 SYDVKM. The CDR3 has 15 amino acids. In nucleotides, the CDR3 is TGTGCCAGCAGTCGTTATAGCGGGAGCCCGGAGACCCAGTACTTC. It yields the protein CASSRYSGSPETQYF.

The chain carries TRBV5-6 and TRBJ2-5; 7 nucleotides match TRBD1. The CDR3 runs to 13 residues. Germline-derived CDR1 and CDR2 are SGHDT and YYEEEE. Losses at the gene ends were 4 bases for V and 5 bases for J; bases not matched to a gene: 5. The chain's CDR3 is CASSIQGSETQYF. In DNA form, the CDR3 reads TGTGCCAGCAGCATACAGGGGTCCGAGACCCAGTACTTC.